This T cell receptor beta chain came from a study of T-cell reconstitution after alpha-beta-depleted transplantation in children. General study results and limits: Surviving recipient T cells and thymic progenitors accounted for the high day-60 TCRbeta diversity observed in some patients. At one year after transplant, newly produced T cells mostly accounted for T-cell counts and diversity. Reports say that about two months after transplant, the alpha-beta T cells came out of several hundred graft clones that had expanded.

This clonotype turned up a few times. Its specificity is not known. Molecular barcoding with unique molecular identifiers was used for the TCRbeta library. TCRdb re-called the PCR reads with MiXCR, one entry per CDR3 protein. The repertoire holds approximately 230,000 distinct CDR3 sequences, with roughly a quarter as singletons. Trimming took 5 bases from V and 2 from J; bases not matched to a gene: 5. The CDR3 runs to 16 residues. The germline V gene encodes CDR1 MDHEN and CDR2 SYDVKM. Here the sequenced sample was PBMCs, mostly from graft donor cells, taken 360 days after TCRalphabeta/CD19-depleted stem cell transplant. The chain employs TRBV28 and TRBJ2-1, with 11 positions matching TRBD2. This clonotype was obtained from a female patient between 2 and 10 years old who had a stem cell transplant for congenital amegakaryocytic thrombocytopenia, so the T cells may come from the graft donor. For the CDR3, the DNA is TGTGCCAGCAGTATCTTTAGCGGGAGGGCCTACAATGAGCAGTTCTTC. Translating gives CASSIFSGRAYNEQFF.